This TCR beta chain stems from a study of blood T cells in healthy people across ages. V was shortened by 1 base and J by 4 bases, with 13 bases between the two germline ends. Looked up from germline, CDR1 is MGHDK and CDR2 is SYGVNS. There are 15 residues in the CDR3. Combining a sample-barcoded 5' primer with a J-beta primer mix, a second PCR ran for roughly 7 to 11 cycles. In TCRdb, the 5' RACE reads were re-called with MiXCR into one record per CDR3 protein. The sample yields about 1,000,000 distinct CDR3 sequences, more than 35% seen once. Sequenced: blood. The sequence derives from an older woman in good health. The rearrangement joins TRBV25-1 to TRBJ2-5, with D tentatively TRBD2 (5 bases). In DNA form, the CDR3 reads TGTGCCAGCAGTGAATTGGGTGTGGGAGTAGAGACCCAGTACTTC. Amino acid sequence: CASSELGVGVETQYF.